These 28 T cell receptor beta chains were all obtained from the same sample, sequenced in a study of blood T cell repertoires in COVID-19. Measured with immunoSEQ multiplex PCR; TCRdb has only the in-frame clones, and not every one. The sample gives 150,000 to 200,000 clones, roughly 88% of which show up once; roughly 9.2% is in the top ten. The sample taken for sequencing was peripheral blood. The receptors were sampled from an elderly woman with active or convalescent COVID-19.

V gene TRBV2 combines with J gene TRBJ1-1, with 12 positions matching TRBD1. The trim removed 6 bases at V and 6 bases at J, leaving 8 bases unmatched. The CDR3 totals 15 residues. Germline V CDR1 and CDR2: SNHLY, FYNNEI. The CDR3 DNA is TGTGCCAGCAGGACGGGACAGGGGGCATGGGCTGAAGCTTTCTTT. Translation: CASRTGQGAWAEAFF.

This clone was seen a single time. The chain is built from TRBV10-2 and TRBJ1-6; D is uncertain. Germline CDR1 is WSHSY and CDR2 is SAAADI. Trimming removed 8 bases from V and 6 bases from J, with 8 bases in between. This CDR3 comprises 12 residues. CDR3 bases: TGCGCCAGCTCAGTCTCTAATTCACCCCTCCACTTT. The encoded protein is CASSVSNSPLHF.

This clone was recorded once. The chain uses TRBV19 and TRBJ1-1; TRBD1 is a possible D gene (6 bases). Germline lookup yields CDR1 LNHDA and CDR2 SQIVND (reference sequence). V was pared by 4 bases and J by 6 bases, with 9 bases between. This CDR3 is built from 12 residues. DNA of the CDR3: TGTGCCAGTAGTACTGGGGGCCCTGAAGCTTTCTTT. The encoded protein is CASSTGGPEAFF.

This clone has only a few counts. This sequence joins TRBV9 and TRBJ1-2; tentatively, D is TRBD1 (5 bases). V lost 3 bases to trimming and J lost 8 bases, with 8 bases between them. The CDR3 sequence is 11 residues long. Germline lookup yields CDR1 SGDLS and CDR2 YYNGEE. The CDR3, as DNA: TGTGCCAGCAGCGGGGGGAGGGGCTACACCTTC. Amino acids: CASSGGRGYTF.

The chain has TRBV7-9 and TRBJ1-1; 8 bases map to TRBD1. The germline V gene encodes CDR1 SEHNR and CDR2 FQNEAQ (reference sequence). The J segment lost 1 base and the V segment lost 6 bases, leaving 4 bases of the junction unmatched. This CDR3 has 14 residues. CDR3 amino acids: CASRRGQGNTEAFF. The CDR3 DNA follows: TGTGCCAGCAGACGAGGACAGGGGAACACTGAAGCTTTCTTT. Full variable domain (missing parts from reference TRBV7-9 and TRBJ1-1): DTGVSQNPRHKITKRGQNVTFRCDPISEHNRLYWYRQTLGQGPEFLTYFQNEAQLEKSRLLSDRFSAERPKGSFSTLEIQRTEQGDSAMYLCASRRGQGNTEAFFGQGTRLTVV.

CDR3 DNA sequence: TGTGCCAGCAGCTTTTTTGGAGGCGGGGGAATAGACGAGCAGTACTTC. Amino acid sequence: CASSFFGGGGIDEQYF. The chain carries TRBV7-3 and TRBJ2-7; TRBD2 matches 7 bases. Germline V gives CDR1 SGHTA, CDR2 FQGTGA. The trim removed 3 bases at V and 5 bases at J, leaving 13 bases unmatched. There are 16 residues in the CDR3.

The V and J genes are TRBV12-3 or TRBV12-4 and TRBJ1-5, with TRBD1 matching over 8 bases. The CDR3 has 13 amino acids. V dropped 6 bases and J dropped 7; count of bases not matched to a gene: 5. For the CDR3, the DNA is TGTGCCAGCAGCTGGACAGGGTCCCAGCCCCAGCATTTT. It yields the protein CASSWTGSQPQHF.

CDR3 in amino acids: CASSYRRTANYGYTF. As DNA, the CDR3 is TGTGCCAGCAGTTACAGGCGGACAGCTAACTATGGCTACACCTTC. The chain carries TRBV6-2 or TRBV6-3 and TRBJ1-2; TRBD1 is a possible D gene (6 bases). In germline, CDR1 is MNHEY, CDR2 SVGEGT. The CDR3 contains 15 residues. The ends were cut back, 2 bases at V and 0 bases at J, with 10 bases in the middle.

This clone has a handful of counts. V gene TRBV19 combines with J gene TRBJ1-4; 8 bases align to TRBD1. Germline CDR1 is LNHDA and CDR2 is SQIVND (reference sequence). This CDR3 has 14 amino acids. Trimming cost V 7 bases and J 5 bases; bases outside gene matches: 6. CDR3 sequence: CASTPTGENEKLFF. The CDR3 region has the DNA TGTGCCAGTACCCCGACAGGGGAGAATGAAAAACTGTTTTTT.

The chain couples TRBV6-6 to TRBJ2-1, with TRBD1 matching over 8 bases. Trimming at V came to 6 bases and at J to 6 bases, leaving 10 bases not matched to a gene. This CDR3 has 15 residues. Germline V gene lookup returns CDR1 MNHNY and CDR2 SVGAGI (reference sequence). CDR3 residues: CASSRGQGNFNEQFF. Here the CDR3 DNA reads TGTGCCAGCAGCCGCGGACAGGGAAATTTCAATGAGCAGTTCTTC.

The rearrangement uses TRBV21-1 and TRBJ2-2; the D call of TRBD1 is as the table states it, not checked on the DNA. TRBV21-1 is marked as a pseudogene. The CDR3 runs to 15 residues. The CDR3 DNA reads as TGTGCCAGCACTAGACAGGCGATGGGGACCGGGGAGCTGTTTTTT. It translates to CASTRQAMGTGELFF.

The chain has TRBV25-1 and TRBJ1-3, with 8 bases identical to TRBD1. CDR1 and CDR2 (germline): MGHDK, SYGVNS. V was pared by 3 bases and J by 3 bases, with 10 bases of the junction left unmatched. The CDR3 consists of 17 residues. The DNA of the CDR3 is TGTGCCAGCAGTGACCGTCTAACAGGGACAGGTGGAAACACCATATATTTT. Its protein is CASSDRLTGTGGNTIYF.

This rearrangement joins TRBV19 to TRBJ2-7; perhaps TRBD2 as D (5 bases). The V and J ends lost 7 bases and 2 bases respectively, with 15 bases between them. The CDR3 extends over 14 amino acids. Germline V gene data show CDR1 as LNHDA and CDR2 as SQIVND (reference sequence). This CDR3 is CASTREAFAYEQYF. The DNA for the CDR3 is TGTGCCAGTACCCGGGAAGCTTTTGCCTACGAGCAGTACTTC. Variable domain in full (rest from reference TRBV19 and TRBJ2-7): DGGITQSPKYLFRKEGQNVTLSCEQNLNHDAMYWYRQDPGQGLRLIYYSQIVNDFQKGDIAEGYSVSREKKESFPLTVTSAQKNPTAFYLCASTREAFAYEQYFGPGTRLTVT.

CDR3: CSTLQGSYTEAFF. The CDR3 DNA sequence: TGCAGCACATTACAGGGATCATACACTGAAGCTTTCTTT. The genes are TRBV29-1 and TRBJ1-1; maybe TRBD1 (6 bases). In germline, CDR1 is SQVTM, CDR2 ANQGSEA. The CDR3 is 13 residues long. V was trimmed by 8 bases and J by 3 bases, leaving 16 bases between them. Full variable domain (rest looked up from reference TRBV29-1 and TRBJ1-1): SAVISQKPSRDICQRGTSLTIQCQVDSQVTMMFWYRQQPGQSLTLIATANQGSEATYESGFVIDKFPISRPNLTFSTLTVSNMSPEDSSIYLCSTLQGSYTEAFFGQGTRLTVV.

The gene calls are TRBV5-8 and TRBJ2-1; weak D call: TRBD2 (5 bases). The CDR3 runs to 14 residues. The germline V and J ends were trimmed by 0 bases and 2 bases, with 6 bases remaining between them. Germline-derived CDR1 and CDR2 are SGHTS and YDEGEE. The CDR3 loop is CASSLAGAYNEQFF. As DNA, the CDR3 is TGTGCCAGCAGCTTGGCCGGGGCCTACAATGAGCAGTTCTTC.

The chain recombines TRBV2 with TRBJ2-5, with 11 bases matching TRBD2. The junction had 6 bases not matched to a gene; V was cut back by 7 bases and J by 2 bases. Looked up from germline, CDR1 is SNHLY and CDR2 is FYNNEI. CDR3 length: 15 residues. The CDR3 bases are TGTGCCAGCAATCGACTAGCGGGGTCTCAAGAGACCCAGTACTTC. Encoded protein: CASNRLAGSQETQYF.

This clone was seen a single time. The chain carries TRBV7-2 and TRBJ2-2; the D is unclear. V was clipped by 4 bases and J by 1 base, with 4 bases between them. Germline loops: CDR1 SGHTA, CDR2 FQGNSA. CDR3 length: 13 residues. The CDR3 DNA reads TGTGCCAGCAGCTCAGAGAACACCGGGGAGCTGTTTTTT. It codes for CASSSENTGELFF.

This chain joins TRBV30 and TRBJ1-4; the D is unclear. Germline CDR1 is GTSNPN and CDR2 is SVGIG (reference sequence). V dropped 5 bases and J dropped 7 bases, with 14 bases sitting between them. The CDR3 is made up of 13 amino acids. The CDR3 nucleotides are TGTGCCTGGGGCAGGAACGAGGGTGAAAAACTGTTTTTT. It encodes CAWGRNEGEKLFF.

The chain is built from TRBV11-1 and TRBJ2-6; 8 bases match TRBD2. The CDR3 is 16 amino acids. CDR1 and CDR2 from the germline V gene are SGHAT and FQDESV (reference sequence). V lost 5 bases, J lost 0 bases, and 3 bases stayed unmatched. The CDR3 loop is CASSPGGGSGANVLTF. The CDR3 bases are TGTGCCAGCAGCCCCGGGGGGGGCTCTGGGGCCAACGTCCTGACTTTC.

V gene TRBV13 combines with J gene TRBJ2-5; 8 bases line up with TRBD1. Germline assignment: CDR1 PRHDT and CDR2 FYEKMQ (reference sequence). V trimming: 3 bases; J trimming: 5 bases; junction bases outside the gene matches: 5. CDR3 length: 14 amino acids. This CDR3 is CASSFGQGRETQYF. CDR3 sequence (DNA): TGTGCCAGCAGCTTCGGACAGGGTCGGGAGACCCAGTACTTC.

The V and J genes are TRBV19 and TRBJ1-1; D possibly corresponds to TRBD1 (5 bases). The length of the CDR3 is 11 residues. With 6 bases removed from V and 11 bases from J, the gap between germline ends came to 13 bases. Germline CDR1 is LNHDA and CDR2 is SQIVND (reference sequence). The CDR3 region is CASRDPPGAFF. CDR3 coding DNA: TGTGCCAGTAGGGATCCCCCAGGGGCTTTCTTT.

The rearrangement joins TRBV7-8 to TRBJ1-3; D not certain. Germline V gene data show CDR1 as SGHVS and CDR2 as FQNEAQ. The CDR3 is 14 amino acids. Trimming cost V 1 base and J 7 bases, with 11 bases left between them. The CDR3 loop reads CASSLGAGFNTIYF. For the CDR3, the DNA is TGTGCCAGCAGCTTAGGTGCAGGTTTTAACACCATATATTTT.

The gene calls are TRBV28 and TRBJ1-1; weak D call: TRBD1 (5 bases). The CDR3 covers 14 residues. Deletions cut 2 bases from V and 1 base from J, with 8 bases between. Germline CDR1 and CDR2: MDHEN and SYDVKM. The CDR3, as DNA: TGTGCCAGCAGTTTACCCGGACAGAACACTGAAGCTTTCTTT. This codes for CASSLPGQNTEAFF. The full variable domain, its missing parts supplied by reference TRBV28 and TRBJ1-1, is DVKVTQSSRYLVKRTGEKVFLECVQDMDHENMFWYRQDPGLGLRLIYFSYDVKMKEKGDIPEGYSVSREKKERFSLILESASTNQTSMYLCASSLPGQNTEAFFGQGTRLTVV.

The rearrangement links TRBV7-2 to TRBJ1-2, with D possibly matching TRBD1 (5 bases). V lost 5 bases and J 5 bases, leaving 15 bases between the germline ends. CDR1 SGHTA and CDR2 FQGNSA come from the germline V gene. This CDR3 is built from 14 residues. The CDR3 DNA reads as TGTGCCAGCAGCCCTGCAGGGCAGGAATATGGCTACACCTTC. The encoded protein is CASSPAGQEYGYTF.

This clone has more than one count but fewer than ten. The genes are TRBV6-6 and TRBJ1-1; TRBD1 aligns across 8 bases. There are 14 residues in the CDR3. Germline V gives CDR1 MNHNY, CDR2 SVGAGI (reference sequence). J was trimmed by 5 bases and V by 8 bases; bases with no gene match: 10. This CDR3 reads CASGDQGARTEAFF. The CDR3 DNA reads TGTGCCAGCGGCGACCAGGGGGCGCGTACTGAAGCTTTCTTT.

The rearrangement uses TRBV4-1 and TRBJ2-5; 8 bases line up with TRBD2. Germline CDR1 and CDR2: MGHRA and YSYEKL. The CDR3 extends over 16 amino acids. The ends lost 0 bases at V and 1 base at J; junction bases unmatched: 4. DNA of the CDR3: TGCGCCAGCAGCCAAGAAAGCGGGGGTGTCCAAGAGACCCAGTACTTC. Translated: CASSQESGGVQETQYF.

The chain joins TRBV7-9 to TRBJ2-5; D perhaps matches TRBD2 (5 bases). The V end was cut by 4 bases, the J end by 4 bases, with 19 bases between. Germline CDR1 is SEHNR and CDR2 is FQNEAQ (reference sequence). The CDR3 length is 16 residues. The CDR3 DNA follows: TGTGCCAGCAGCTCCTGGACTTTTCGAGAGGGAGAGACCCAGTACTTC. Translated: CASSSWTFREGETQYF.

A single count supports this clone. V and J are TRBV5-4 and TRBJ1-1; D might be TRBD1 (6 bases). V gave up 1 base and J gave up 11 bases, with 15 bases separating them. CDR3 length: 13 residues. Germline V gene sequence: CDR1 SGHNT, CDR2 YYREEE (reference sequence). For the CDR3, the DNA is TGTGCCAGCAGCTTGCAGGGGTTCTCTATGGCTTTCTTT. It encodes CASSLQGFSMAFF.